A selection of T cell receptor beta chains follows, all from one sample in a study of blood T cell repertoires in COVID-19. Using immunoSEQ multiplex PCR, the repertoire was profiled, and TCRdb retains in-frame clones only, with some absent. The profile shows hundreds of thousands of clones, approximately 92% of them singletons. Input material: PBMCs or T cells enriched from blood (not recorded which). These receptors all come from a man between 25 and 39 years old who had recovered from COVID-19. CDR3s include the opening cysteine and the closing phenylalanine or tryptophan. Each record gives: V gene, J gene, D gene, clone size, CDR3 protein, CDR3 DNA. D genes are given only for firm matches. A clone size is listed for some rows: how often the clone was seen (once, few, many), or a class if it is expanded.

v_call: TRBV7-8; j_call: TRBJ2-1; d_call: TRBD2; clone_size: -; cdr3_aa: CASSLGGLAGDLDEQFF; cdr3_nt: TGTGCCAGCAGCTTAGGAGGACTAGCGGGAGATCTCGATGAGCAGTTCTTC
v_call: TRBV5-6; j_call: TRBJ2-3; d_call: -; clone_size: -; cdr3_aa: CASSRGTDTQYF; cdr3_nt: TGTGCCAGCAGTCGGGGCACAGATACGCAGTATTTT
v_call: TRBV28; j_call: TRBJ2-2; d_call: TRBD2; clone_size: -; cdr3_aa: CASSLPTGLAGAGGELFF; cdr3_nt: TGTGCCAGCAGTTTACCCACAGGACTAGCGGGAGCGGGCGGGGAGCTGTTTTTT
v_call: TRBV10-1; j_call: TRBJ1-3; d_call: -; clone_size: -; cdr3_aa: CASSESTGWRNTIYF; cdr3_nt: TGCGCCAGCAGTGAGTCGACGGGTTGGCGAAACACCATATATTTT
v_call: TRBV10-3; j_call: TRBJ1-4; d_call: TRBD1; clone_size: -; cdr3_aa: CAISQGGVEEKLFF; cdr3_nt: TGTGCCATCAGTCAAGGGGGCGTGGAGGAAAAACTGTTTTTT
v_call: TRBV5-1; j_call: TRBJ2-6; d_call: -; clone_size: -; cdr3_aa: CASSYSLGANVLTF; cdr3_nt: TGCGCCAGCAGCTATTCCCTAGGGGCCAACGTCCTGACTTTC
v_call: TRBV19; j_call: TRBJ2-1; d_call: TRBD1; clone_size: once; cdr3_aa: CASSEGGASFDEQFF; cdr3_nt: TGTGCCAGTAGTGAAGGGGGCGCGTCGTTCGATGAGCAGTTCTTC
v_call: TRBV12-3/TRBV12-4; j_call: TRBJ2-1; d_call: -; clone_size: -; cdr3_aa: CASSFQVGTEQFF; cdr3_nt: TGTGCCAGCAGTTTTCAGGTGGGCACTGAGCAGTTCTTC
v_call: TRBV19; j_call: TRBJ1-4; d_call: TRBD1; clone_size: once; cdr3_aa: CASSPRDSRGEKLFF; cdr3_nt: TGTGCCAGTAGTCCGCGGGACAGCCGGGGAGAAAAACTGTTTTTT
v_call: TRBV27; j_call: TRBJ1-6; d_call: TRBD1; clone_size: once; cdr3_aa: CASSPNRGTTLHF; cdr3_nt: TGTGCCAGCAGTCCAAACAGGGGAACCACCCTCCACTTT
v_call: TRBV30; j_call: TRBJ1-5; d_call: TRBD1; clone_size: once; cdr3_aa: CAWTSGGGQPQHF; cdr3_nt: TGTGCCTGGACTTCAGGGGGAGGTCAGCCCCAGCATTTT
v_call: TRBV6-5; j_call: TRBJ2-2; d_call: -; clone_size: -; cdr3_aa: CASRVLGSTGELFF; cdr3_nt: TGTGCCAGCAGGGTACTAGGGAGCACCGGGGAGCTGTTTTTT
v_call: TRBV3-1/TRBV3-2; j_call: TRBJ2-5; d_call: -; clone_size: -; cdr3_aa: CASSQLEETQYF; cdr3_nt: TGTGCCAGCAGCCAATTAGAAGAGACCCAGTACTTC
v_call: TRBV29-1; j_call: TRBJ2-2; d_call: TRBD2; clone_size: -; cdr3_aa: CSVRGLAGGTNTGELFF; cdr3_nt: TGCAGCGTGCGGGGACTAGCGGGAGGGACCAACACCGGGGAGCTGTTTTTT
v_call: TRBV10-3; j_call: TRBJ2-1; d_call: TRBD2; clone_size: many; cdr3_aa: CAIKREAYNEQFF; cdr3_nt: TGTGCCATCAAGCGGGAGGCCTACAATGAGCAGTTCTTC
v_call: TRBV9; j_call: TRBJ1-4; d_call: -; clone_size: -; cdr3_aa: CASSVGSAGGEKLFF; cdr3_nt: TGTGCCAGCAGCGTAGGTTCAGCAGGTGGGGAAAAACTGTTTTTT